One and the same sample provided the 6 T cell receptor beta chains below, sequenced in a study of low-dose radiotherapy and immunotherapy resistance in tumors. Time point noted: after trial treatment. Noted treatment: LDRT plus nivolumab, ipilimumab, low-dose cyclophosphamide and aspirin (RACIN trial). TRAV- and TRBV-specific primers were used for first-strand cDNA, which covered alpha and beta chains. The PCR that amplified TCRs ran for 20 to 25 cycles, relying on a constant-region primer and a V-primer adapter. TCRdb ran MiXCR on the reads and lists one entry per CDR3 protein. The sample consists of roughly 100,000 distinct CDR3 sequences, less than 25% of them appearing once. The sample in question was PBMCs, obtained after low-dose radiotherapy plus immunotherapy. All receptors come from a male donor with prostate cancer.

This clonotype was seen ten or more times. This chain uses TRBV12-3 or TRBV12-4 with TRBJ2-1; D is tentatively TRBD1 or TRBD2 (7 bases each). This CDR3 has 15 residues. Trimming took 6 bases from V and 4 from J, leaving 16 bases between them. Here the CDR3 reads CASSVGGTEYNEQFF. The CDR3 DNA reads TGTGCCAGCAGCGTCGGGGGGACAGAATACAATGAGCAGTTCTTC.

This clonotype was seen many times. The chain couples TRBV5-1 to TRBJ1-2; 9 nucleotides line up with TRBD1. The V and J ends lost 1 base and 7 bases, in that order; junction bases with no gene match: 8. Germline-derived CDR1 and CDR2 are SGHRS and YFSETQ. The CDR3 contains 15 residues. CDR3 residues: CASSLSGTGLTGYTF. The DNA for the CDR3 is TGCGCCAGCAGCTTGAGTGGGACAGGGTTGACTGGCTACACCTTC.

This clonotype has ten or more counts. The CDR3 DNA reads as TGCGCCAGCAGCTCGGGACATACCCACGAGCAGTACTTC. Translating it yields CASSSGHTHEQYF. The rearrangement uses TRBV5-1 and TRBJ2-7, with D possibly matching TRBD1 (6 bases). In germline, CDR1 is SGHRS, CDR2 YFSETQ. Trimming removed 3 bases at V and 5 bases at J, with 12 bases between. This CDR3 is 13 amino acids long.

The table lists this clonotype with many counts. This sequence joins TRBV6-2 or TRBV6-3 and TRBJ2-7, with D unclear. The V gene lost 5 bases and the J gene lost 1 base, with 15 bases spanning the gap. The V gene's germline CDR1 is MNHEY and CDR2 SVGEGT. The CDR3 spans 15 residues. CDR3 sequence (DNA): TGTGCCAGCAGTCCCTTGGTGGCAAATTCCTACGAGCAGTACTTC. It encodes CASSPLVANSYEQYF.

This clonotype appeared many times. The J gene is TRBJ2-7, the V gene TRBV12-3 or TRBV12-4; weak D call: TRBD2 (5 bases). This CDR3 comprises 14 residues. Between the trimmed V and J ends, which lost 5 bases and 0 bases, there was a span of 11 bases. This chain's CDR3 is CASSPRRDSYEQYF. In nucleotides, the CDR3 is TGTGCCAGCAGTCCTCGACGGGACTCCTACGAGCAGTACTTC.

Ten or more counts support this clonotype. The CDR3 nucleotides are TGTGCCAGCAGCTTCCAGAAGGGGAACGAGCAGTACTTC. Translated, it gives CASSFQKGNEQYF. V usage is TRBV7-2 and J usage is TRBJ2-7, with D tentatively TRBD1 (5 bases). The ends were cut back, 3 bases at V and 5 bases at J, with 11 bases in the middle. Germline CDR1 is SGHTA and CDR2 is FQGNSA. The CDR3 contains 13 residues.